This TCR beta chain was documented in a study of shared clonotypes between healthy human individuals. Study-wide results and limits: It was anticipated that sequencing depth would influence how many clonotypes donors shared. Only a few donors were included, so the genetic and exposure-history diversity represented was limited.

Once extracted for a subset, genomic DNA was divided evenly among several immunoSEQ plates. Sequenced by immunoSEQ multiplex PCR; TCRdb stores in-frame clones only, minus some. The table has more than 2,000,000 clones, more than 85% seen once. Per the germline V gene, CDR1 is MGHDK and CDR2 is SYGVNS. CDR3 size: 18 residues. V was clipped by 2 bases and J by 5 bases; unmatched bases: 16. Comments on this clone: Its antigen is still unknown.

This TCR was sampled from a man aged 18 to 30 in good health. Some clones in this sample may be carry-over from other donors' samples. Sequencing was done on a sample of naive CD4+ T cells from PBMCs. Subset defined: CD45RA+ positively selected. This chain uses TRBV25-1 with TRBJ2-5, with 8 bases lining up with TRBD1. CDR3 in DNA: TGTGCCAGCAGTGAAGGAAGGACAGGGTTTCGGGGCGAGGAGACCCAGTACTTC. It translates to CASSEGRTGFRGEETQYF. Using reference TRBV25-1 and TRBJ2-5 for the parts outside the CDR3, the full variable domain is EADIYQTPRYLVIGTGKKITLECSQTMGHDKMYWYQQDPGMELHLIHYSYGVNSTEKGDLSSESTVSRIRTEHFPLTLESARPSHTSQYLCASSEGRTGFRGEETQYFGPGTRLLVL.